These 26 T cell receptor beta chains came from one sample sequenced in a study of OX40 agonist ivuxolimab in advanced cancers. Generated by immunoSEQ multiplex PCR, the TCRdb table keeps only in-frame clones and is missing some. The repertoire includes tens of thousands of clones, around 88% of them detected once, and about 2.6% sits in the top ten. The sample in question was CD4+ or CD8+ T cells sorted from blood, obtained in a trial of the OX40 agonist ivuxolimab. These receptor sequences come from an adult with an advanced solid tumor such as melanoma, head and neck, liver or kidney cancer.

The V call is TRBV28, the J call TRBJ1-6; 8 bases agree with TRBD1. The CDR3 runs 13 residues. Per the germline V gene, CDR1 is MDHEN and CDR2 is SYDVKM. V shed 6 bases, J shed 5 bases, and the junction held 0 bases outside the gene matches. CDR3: CASRGQDNSPLHF. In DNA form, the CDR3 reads TGTGCCAGCAGGGGACAGGATAATTCACCCCTCCACTTT.

The DNA of the CDR3 is TGTGCCAGCAGCTCCCCCCTACAGGGGGGCACTGAAGCTTTCTTT. It is translated as CASSSPLQGGTEAFF. V usage is TRBV6-1 and J usage is TRBJ1-1; 8 bases agree with TRBD1. Unmatched junction bases numbered 10, after V lost 6 bases and J lost 4 bases. CDR3 size: 15 residues. Germline CDR1 and CDR2: MNHNS and SASEGT.

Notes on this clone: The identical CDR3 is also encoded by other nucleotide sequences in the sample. The CDR3 DNA reads as TGTGCCAGCAGTGAATTAGCGGGGGTTACCGGGGAGCTGTTTTTT. Protein sequence: CASSELAGVTGELFF. V usage is TRBV2 and J usage is TRBJ2-2; TRBD2 agrees at 9 bases. Losses at the gene ends were 2 bases for V and 5 bases for J; bases not matched to a gene: 3. The CDR3 consists of 15 residues. Germline loops: CDR1 SNHLY, CDR2 FYNNEI. Together with reference TRBV2 and TRBJ2-2, the CDR3 gives the full variable domain: EPEVTQTPSHQVTQMGQEVILRCVPISNHLYFYWYRQILGQKVEFLVSFYNNEISEKSEIFDDQFSVERPDGSNFTLKIRSTKLEDSAMYFCASSELAGVTGELFFGEGSRLTVL.

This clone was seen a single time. CDR3 nucleotides: TGTGCCAGCAGGCCACAGGAGACAGGGGGCTTGGATGAGCAGTTCTTC. Its translation is CASRPQETGGLDEQFF. This chain joins TRBV28 and TRBJ2-1, with 10 bases lining up with TRBD1. The CDR3 has 16 amino acids. V lost 6 bases to trimming and J lost 8 bases; unmatched junction nucleotides: 13. CDR1 and CDR2 (germline): MDHEN, SYDVKM.

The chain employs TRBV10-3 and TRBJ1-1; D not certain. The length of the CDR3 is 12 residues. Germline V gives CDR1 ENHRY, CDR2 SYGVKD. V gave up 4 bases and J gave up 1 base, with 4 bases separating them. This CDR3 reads CAISGPNTEAFF. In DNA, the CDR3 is TGTGCCATCAGTGGACCGAACACTGAAGCTTTCTTT.

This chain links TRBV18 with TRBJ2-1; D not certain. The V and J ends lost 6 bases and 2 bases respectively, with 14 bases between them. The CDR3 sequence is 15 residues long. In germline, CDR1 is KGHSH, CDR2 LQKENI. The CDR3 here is CASSLSHSTYNEQFF. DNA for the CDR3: TGTGCCAGCTCTCTTAGCCACAGTACCTACAATGAGCAGTTCTTC.

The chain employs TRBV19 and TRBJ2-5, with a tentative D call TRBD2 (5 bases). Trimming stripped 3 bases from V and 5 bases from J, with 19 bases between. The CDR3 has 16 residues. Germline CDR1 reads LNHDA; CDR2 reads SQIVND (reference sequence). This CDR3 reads CASSIGGVSWRETQYF. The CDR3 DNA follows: TGTGCCAGTAGTATTGGAGGAGTCTCGTGGAGGGAGACCCAGTACTTC.

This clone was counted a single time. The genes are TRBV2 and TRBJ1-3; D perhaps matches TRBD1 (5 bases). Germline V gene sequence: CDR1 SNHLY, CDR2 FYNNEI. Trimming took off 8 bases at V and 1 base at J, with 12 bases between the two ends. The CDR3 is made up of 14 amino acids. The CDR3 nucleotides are TGTGCCAGCCTAGCTAGGGGTTCTGGAAACACCATATATTTT. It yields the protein CASLARGSGNTIYF.

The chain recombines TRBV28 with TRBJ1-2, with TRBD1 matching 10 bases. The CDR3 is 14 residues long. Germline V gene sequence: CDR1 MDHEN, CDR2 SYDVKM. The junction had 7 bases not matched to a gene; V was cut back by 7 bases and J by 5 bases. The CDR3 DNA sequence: TGTGCCAGCAATGTACCGGGACAGGGGTATGGCTACACCTTC. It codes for CASNVPGQGYGYTF.

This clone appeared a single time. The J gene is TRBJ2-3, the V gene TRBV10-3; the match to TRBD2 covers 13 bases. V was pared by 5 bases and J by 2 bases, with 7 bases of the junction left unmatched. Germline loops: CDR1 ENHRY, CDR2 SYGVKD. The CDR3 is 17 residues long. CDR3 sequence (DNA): TGTGCCATCAGTCTAGGACTAGCGGGGGCCAACACAGATACGCAGTATTTT. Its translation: CAISLGLAGANTDTQYF.

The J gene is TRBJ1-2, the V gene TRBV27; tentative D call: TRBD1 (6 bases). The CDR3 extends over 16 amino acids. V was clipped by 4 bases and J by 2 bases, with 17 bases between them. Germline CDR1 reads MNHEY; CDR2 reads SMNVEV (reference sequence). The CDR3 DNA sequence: TGTGCCAGCAGTTGGGGGGCAAGGGCAGGGAACTATGGCTACACCTTC. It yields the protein CASSWGARAGNYGYTF.

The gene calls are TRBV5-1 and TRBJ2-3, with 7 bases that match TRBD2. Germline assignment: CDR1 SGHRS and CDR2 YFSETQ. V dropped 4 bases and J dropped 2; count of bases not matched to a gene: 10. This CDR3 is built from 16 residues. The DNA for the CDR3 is TGCGCCAGCAGCGGGGGGACTACTAGGCTCACAGATACGCAGTATTTT. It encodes CASSGGTTRLTDTQYF. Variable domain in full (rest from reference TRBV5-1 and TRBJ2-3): KAGVTQTPRYLIKTRGQQVTLSCSPISGHRSVSWYQQTPGQGLQFLFEYFSETQRNKGNFPGRFSGRQFSNSRSEMNVSTLELGDSALYLCASSGGTTRLTDTQYFGPGTRLTVL.

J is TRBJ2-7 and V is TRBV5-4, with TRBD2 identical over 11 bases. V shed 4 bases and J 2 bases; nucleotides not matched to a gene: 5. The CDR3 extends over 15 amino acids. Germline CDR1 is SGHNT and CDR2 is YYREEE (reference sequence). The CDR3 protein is CASSVNSGGAYEQYF. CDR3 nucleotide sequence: TGTGCCAGCAGCGTGAATAGCGGGGGGGCCTACGAGCAGTACTTC.

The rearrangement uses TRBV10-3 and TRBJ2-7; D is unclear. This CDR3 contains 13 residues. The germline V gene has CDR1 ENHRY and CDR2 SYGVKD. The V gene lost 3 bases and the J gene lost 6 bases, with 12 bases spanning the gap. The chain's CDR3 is CAISDVKSAEQYF. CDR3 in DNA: TGTGCCATCAGTGATGTGAAGTCAGCCGAGCAGTACTTC.

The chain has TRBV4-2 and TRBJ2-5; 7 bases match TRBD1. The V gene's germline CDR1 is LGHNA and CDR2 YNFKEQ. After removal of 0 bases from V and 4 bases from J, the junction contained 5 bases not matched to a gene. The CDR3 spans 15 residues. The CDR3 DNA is TGTGCCAGCAGCCAAGAAGGGGGCATAGGAGAGACCCAGTACTTC. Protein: CASSQEGGIGETQYF.

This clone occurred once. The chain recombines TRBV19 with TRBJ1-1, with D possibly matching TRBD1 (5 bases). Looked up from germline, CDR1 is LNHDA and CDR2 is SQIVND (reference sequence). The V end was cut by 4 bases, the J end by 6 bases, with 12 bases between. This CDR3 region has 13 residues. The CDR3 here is CASSSGGRSEAFF. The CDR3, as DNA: TGTGCCAGTAGTAGTGGGGGTCGCTCTGAAGCTTTCTTT. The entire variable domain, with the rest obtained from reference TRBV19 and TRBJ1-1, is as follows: DGGITQSPKYLFRKEGQNVTLSCEQNLNHDAMYWYRQDPGQGLRLIYYSQIVNDFQKGDIAEGYSVSREKKESFPLTVTSAQKNPTAFYLCASSSGGRSEAFFGQGTRLTVV.

CDR3 DNA: TGCGCCAGCAGTATTGTCGGGGGGTCGAGGACCTACGAGCAGTACTTC. It specifies CASSIVGGSRTYEQYF. The V gene is TRBV5-1, the J gene TRBJ2-7; TRBD2 agrees at 7 bases. J gave up 2 bases and V 5 bases, and 13 bases lay outside the gene matches. The germline gives CDR1 SGHRS, CDR2 YFSETQ. CDR3 length equals 16 residues.

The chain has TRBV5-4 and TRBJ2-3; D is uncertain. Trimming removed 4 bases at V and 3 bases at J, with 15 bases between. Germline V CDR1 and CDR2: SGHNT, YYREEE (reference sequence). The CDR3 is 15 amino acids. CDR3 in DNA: TGTGCCAGCAGCCTCCCCCCCGACGGGACAGATACGCAGTATTTT. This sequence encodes CASSLPPDGTDTQYF.

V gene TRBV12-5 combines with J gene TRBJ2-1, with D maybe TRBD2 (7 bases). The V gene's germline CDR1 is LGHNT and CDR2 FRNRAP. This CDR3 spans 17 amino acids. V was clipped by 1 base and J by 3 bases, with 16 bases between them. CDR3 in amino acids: CASGLAVGGGIYNEQFF. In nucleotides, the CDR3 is TGTGCTAGTGGTTTGGCGGTTGGCGGGGGCATCTACAATGAGCAGTTCTTC.

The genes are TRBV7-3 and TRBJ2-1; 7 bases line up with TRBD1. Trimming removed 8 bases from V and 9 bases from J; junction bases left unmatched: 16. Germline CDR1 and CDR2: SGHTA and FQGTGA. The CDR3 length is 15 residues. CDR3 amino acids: CASALGDRQDSEQFF. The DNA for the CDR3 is TGTGCCAGCGCTTTAGGGGACAGACAAGATAGTGAGCAGTTCTTC.

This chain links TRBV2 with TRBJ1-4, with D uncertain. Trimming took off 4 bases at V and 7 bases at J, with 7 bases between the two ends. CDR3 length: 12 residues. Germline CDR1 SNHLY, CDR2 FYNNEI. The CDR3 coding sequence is TGTGCCAGCAGTGGTTCGAGTGAAAAACTGTTTTTT. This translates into CASSGSSEKLFF.

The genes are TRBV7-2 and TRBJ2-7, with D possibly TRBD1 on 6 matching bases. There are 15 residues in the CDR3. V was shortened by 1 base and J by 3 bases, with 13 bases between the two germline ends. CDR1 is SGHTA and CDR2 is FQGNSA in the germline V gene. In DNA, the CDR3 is TGTGCCAGCAGCTTAGTTCAGGACAGTGACTACGAGCAGTACTTC. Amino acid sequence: CASSLVQDSDYEQYF.

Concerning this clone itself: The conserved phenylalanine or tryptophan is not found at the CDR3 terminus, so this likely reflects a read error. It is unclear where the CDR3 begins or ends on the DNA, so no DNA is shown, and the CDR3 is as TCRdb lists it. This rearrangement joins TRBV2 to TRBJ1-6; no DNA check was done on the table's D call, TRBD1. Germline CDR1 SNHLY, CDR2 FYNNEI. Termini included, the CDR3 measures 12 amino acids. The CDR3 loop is CASRADGTGRSL.

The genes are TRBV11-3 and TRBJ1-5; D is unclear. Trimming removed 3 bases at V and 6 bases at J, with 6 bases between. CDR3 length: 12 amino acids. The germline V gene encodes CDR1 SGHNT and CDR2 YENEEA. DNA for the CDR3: TGTGCCAGCAGCTTCCCGGGTCAGCCCCAGCATTTT. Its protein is CASSFPGQPQHF.

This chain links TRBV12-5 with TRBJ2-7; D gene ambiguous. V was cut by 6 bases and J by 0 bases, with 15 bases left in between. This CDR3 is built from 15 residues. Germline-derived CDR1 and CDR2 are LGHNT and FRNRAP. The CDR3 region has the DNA TGTGCTAGTGGCGATTCCAGGTCGAGCTCCTACGAGCAGTACTTC. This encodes CASGDSRSSSYEQYF. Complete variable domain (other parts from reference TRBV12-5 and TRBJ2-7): DARVTQTPRHKVTEMGQEVTMRCQPILGHNTVFWYRQTMMQGLELLAYFRNRAPLDDSGMPKDRFSAEMPDATLATLKIQPSEPRDSAVYFCASGDSRSSSYEQYFGPGTRLTVT.

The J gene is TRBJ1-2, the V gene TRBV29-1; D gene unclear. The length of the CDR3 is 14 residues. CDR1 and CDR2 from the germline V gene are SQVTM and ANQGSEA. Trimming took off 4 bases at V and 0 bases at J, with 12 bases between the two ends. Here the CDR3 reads CSVGRRRSNYGYTF. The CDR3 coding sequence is TGCAGCGTTGGCAGACGCCGATCTAACTATGGCTACACCTTC.